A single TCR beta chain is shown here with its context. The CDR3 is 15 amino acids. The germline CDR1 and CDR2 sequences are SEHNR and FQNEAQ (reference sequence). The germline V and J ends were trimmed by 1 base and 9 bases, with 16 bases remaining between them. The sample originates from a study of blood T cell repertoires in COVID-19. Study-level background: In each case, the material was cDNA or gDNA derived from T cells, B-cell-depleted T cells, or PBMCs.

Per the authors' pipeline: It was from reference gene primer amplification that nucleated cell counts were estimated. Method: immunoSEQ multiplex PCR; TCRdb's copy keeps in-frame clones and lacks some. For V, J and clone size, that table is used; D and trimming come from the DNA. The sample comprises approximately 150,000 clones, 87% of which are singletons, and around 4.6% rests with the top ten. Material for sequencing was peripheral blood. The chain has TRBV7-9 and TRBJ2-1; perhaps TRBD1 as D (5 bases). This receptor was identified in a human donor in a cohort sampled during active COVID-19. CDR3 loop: CASSLGIQGTREQFF. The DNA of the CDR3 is TGTGCCAGCAGCTTAGGAATCCAGGGAACGCGTGAGCAGTTCTTC.